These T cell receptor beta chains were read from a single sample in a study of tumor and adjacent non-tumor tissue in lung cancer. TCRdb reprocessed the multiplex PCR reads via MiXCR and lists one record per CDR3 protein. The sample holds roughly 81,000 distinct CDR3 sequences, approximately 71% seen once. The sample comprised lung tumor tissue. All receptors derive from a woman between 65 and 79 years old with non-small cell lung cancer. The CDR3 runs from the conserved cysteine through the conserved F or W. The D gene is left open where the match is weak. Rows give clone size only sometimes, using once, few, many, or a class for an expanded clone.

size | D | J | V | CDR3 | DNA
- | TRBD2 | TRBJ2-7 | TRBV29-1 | CIVEPAGTSGTYEQYF | TGCATCGTTGAACCTGCCGGGACTAGCGGGACCTACGAGCAGTACTTC
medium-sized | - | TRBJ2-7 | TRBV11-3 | CASSSGVGDNEQYF | TGTGCCAGCTCCAGTGGGGTAGGGGATAACGAGCAGTACTTC
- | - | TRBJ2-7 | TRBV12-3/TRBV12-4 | CSSNLGSGGVNEQYF | TGTTCCAGCAATTTAGGAAGCGGCGGAGTGAACGAGCAGTACTTC
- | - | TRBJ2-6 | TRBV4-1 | CASSQGDWSPGANVLTF | TGCGCAAGCAGCCAGGGGGACTGGAGCCCTGGGGCCAACGTCCTGACTTTC
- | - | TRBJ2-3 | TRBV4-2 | CASSQNTTDTQYF | TGTGCCAGCAGCCAAAATACAACGGATACGCAGTATTTT
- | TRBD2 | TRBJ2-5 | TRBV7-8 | CASSLTSIKETQYF | TGTGCCAGCAGCCTGACTAGCATCAAAGAGACCCAGTACTTC
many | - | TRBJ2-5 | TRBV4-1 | CASSQDPQETQYF | TGCGCCAGCAGCCAAGATCCCCAAGAGACCCAGTACTTC
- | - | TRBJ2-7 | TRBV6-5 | CASMSWELDEQYF | TGTGCCAGTATGTCTTGGGAACTCGACGAGCAGTACTTC
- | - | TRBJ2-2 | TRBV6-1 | CASSLRGAVNTGELFF | TGTGCCAGCAGTCTGCGAGGAGCGGTGAACACCGGGGAGCTGTTTTTT
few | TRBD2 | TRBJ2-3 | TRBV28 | CASSSRTHLQREPTDTQYF | TGTGCCAGCAGTTCCCGGACGCACCTTCAGCGGGAGCCCACAGATACGCAGTATTTT
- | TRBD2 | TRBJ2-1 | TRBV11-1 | CASSPREGRYGQFF | TGTGCCAGCAGCCCACGGGAGGGCCGCTATGGGCAATTCTTC
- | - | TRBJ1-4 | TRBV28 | CASSLESGRANEKLFF | TGTGCCAGCAGTTTAGAGTCAGGAAGGGCCAATGAAAAACTGTTTTTT
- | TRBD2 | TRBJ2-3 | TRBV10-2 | CPNVLASGRQGDTQYF | TGCCCCAACGTTTTGGCTAGCGGGAGGCAGGGAGATACGCAGTATTTT
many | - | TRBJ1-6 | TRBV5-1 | CASSPHSNSPLHF | TGCGCCAGCAGCCCCCACAGCAATTCACCCCTCCACTTT
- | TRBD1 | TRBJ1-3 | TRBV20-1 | CSTRGPGQKSGNTIYF | TGCAGTACTAGAGGGCCGGGACAGAAGTCTGGAAACACCATATATTTT
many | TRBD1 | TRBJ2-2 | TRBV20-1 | CSARPGGYTGELFF | TGCAGTGCTAGACCAGGGGGCTACACCGGGGAGCTGTTTTTT
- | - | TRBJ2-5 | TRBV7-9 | CANSSITGGGETQYF | TGTGCCAACAGCTCGATCACAGGAGGAGGTGAGACACAGTACTTC
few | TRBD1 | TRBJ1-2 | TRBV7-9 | CASSSRDREFGYTF | TGTGCCAGCAGCTCCCGGGACAGGGAATTTGGCTACACCTTC
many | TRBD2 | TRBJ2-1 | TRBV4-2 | CASSPFVVAGGSSYNEQFF | TGTGCCAGCAGCCCTTTTGTTGTAGCGGGAGGGAGCTCCTACAATGAGCAGTTCTTC
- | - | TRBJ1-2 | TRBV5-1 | CASSFGGSFYGYTF | TGCGCCAGCAGCTTCGGCGGCAGCTTCTATGGCTACACCTTC
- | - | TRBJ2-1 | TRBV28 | CASSLMRKGRYNEQLF | TGTGCCAGCAGTTTGATGCGGAAGGGGAGATACAATGAGCAGCTCTTC
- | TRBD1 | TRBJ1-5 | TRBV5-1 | CASIVEGREGQTQHF | TGCGCCAGCATCGTGGAGGGCAGGGAGGGACAGACCCAGCATTTT
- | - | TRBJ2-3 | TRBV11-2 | CASSVDVLGTDTRYF | TGTGCCAGCAGCGTAGATGTCCTTGGCACAGATACGCGGTACTTT
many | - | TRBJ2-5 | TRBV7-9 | CASSLARRHQETQYF | TGTGCCAGCAGCTTAGCTCGGAGGCACCAAGAGACCCAGTACTTC
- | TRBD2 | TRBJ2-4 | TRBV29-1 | CSVPGASGKWSIRYF | TGCAGCGTCCCCGGGGCTAGCGGGAAATGGAGCATTCGGTACTTC
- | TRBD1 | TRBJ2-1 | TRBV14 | CASNQLLGTDIDNEQFF | TGTGCTAGCAATCAGTTATTAGGGACAGATATTGACAATGAGCAGTTCTTC
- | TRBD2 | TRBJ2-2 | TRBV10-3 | CAISELAGAAGELSF | TGTGCCATCAGTGAGCTAGCGGGAGCAGCCGGGGAGCTCTCTTTT
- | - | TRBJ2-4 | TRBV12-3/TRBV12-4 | CASSLRLAKNIQYF | TGTGCCAGCAGTTTGCGACTAGCCAAAAACATTCAGTACTTC
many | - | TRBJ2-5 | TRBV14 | CASSSLKPGVAARKETQYF | TGTGCCAGCAGCTCGCTTAAACCAGGAGTGGCAGCAAGAAAAGAGACCCAGTACTTC
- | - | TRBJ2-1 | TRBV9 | CASSVVARGVFNEQFF | TGTGCCAGCAGCGTAGTCGCAAGGGGCGTTTTCAATGAGCAGTTCTTC
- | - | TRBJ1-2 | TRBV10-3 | CAITGAGPCVYTF | TGTGCCATCACAGGTGCAGGGCCCTGTGTCTACACCTTC
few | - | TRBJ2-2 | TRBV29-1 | CSVGVLSTVELFF | TGCAGCGTTGGTGTGTTGAGCACCGTGGAGCTGTTTTTT
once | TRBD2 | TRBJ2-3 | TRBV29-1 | CSVQGSGGGTDTQYF | TGCAGCGTTCAGGGTTCTGGCGGGGGTACAGATACGCAGTATTTT
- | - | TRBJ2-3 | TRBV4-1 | CASSQGSYLSRADTQYF | TGCGCCAGCAGCCAAGGTTCGTATCTAAGCCGGGCAGATACGCAGTATTTT
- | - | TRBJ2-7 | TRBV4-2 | CSNSQPPKYEQYF | TGTTCCAACAGCCAACCACCAAAGTACGAGCAGTACTTC
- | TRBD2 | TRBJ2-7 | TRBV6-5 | CVSSDQATETSGRSYF | TGTGTCAGCTCCGATCAGGCCACTGAGACTAGCGGGAGATCGTACTTC
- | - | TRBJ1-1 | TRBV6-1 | CISSEFAEAFF | TGTATCAGCAGTGAATTCGCTGAAGCTTTCTTT
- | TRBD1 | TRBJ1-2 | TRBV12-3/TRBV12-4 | CASNPDRVDLRYGYTF | TGTGCCAGCAACCCAGACAGGGTGGATTTAAGATATGGCTACACCTTC
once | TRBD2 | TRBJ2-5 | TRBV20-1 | CSTSIPGGPVKEGTQYF | TGTAGTACTAGCATCCCGGGAGGGCCAGTCAAAGAAGGGACCCAGTACTTC
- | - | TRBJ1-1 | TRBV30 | CAWVDGLPEGIEAFF | TGTGCCTGGGTAGACGGATTACCCGAGGGCATTGAAGCTTTCTTT
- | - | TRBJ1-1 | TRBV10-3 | CAITGGEASRPF | TGTGCCATCACCGGGGGAGAAGCTTCCCGGCCTTTT
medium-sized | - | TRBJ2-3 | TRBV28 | CASSLPSELTDTQYF | TGTGCCAGCAGTTTGCCCTCGGAGTTGACAGATACGCAGTATTTT
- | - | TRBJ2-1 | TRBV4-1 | CASSSIWEPASYNEQFF | TGTGCCAGCAGCTCCATTTGGGAGCCGGCCTCCTACAATGAACAGTTCTTC
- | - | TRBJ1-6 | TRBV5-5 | CASSLVLQGNSLLHF | TGTGCCAGCAGCCTGGTATTGCAGGGAAATTCACTCCTCCACTTT
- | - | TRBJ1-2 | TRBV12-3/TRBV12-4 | CPSSPRQWRGSNYGYTF | TGTCCCAGCAGTCCGCGACAGTGGCGAGGATCTAACTATGGCTACACCTTC
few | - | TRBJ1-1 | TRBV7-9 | CASSLWGRTTTEASF | TGTGCCAGCAGCTTATGGGGACGAACGACCACTGAAGCTTCCTTT
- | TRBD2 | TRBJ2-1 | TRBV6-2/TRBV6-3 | CVRRTGTSGRLEQFF | TGTGTCAGAAGAACCGGGACTAGCGGGAGGCTTGAGCAGTTCTTC
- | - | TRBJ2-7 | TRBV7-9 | CVSSSKTALWSPQNF | TGTGTCAGCAGTTCCAAGACAGCCCTCTGGTCTCCACAGAACTTC